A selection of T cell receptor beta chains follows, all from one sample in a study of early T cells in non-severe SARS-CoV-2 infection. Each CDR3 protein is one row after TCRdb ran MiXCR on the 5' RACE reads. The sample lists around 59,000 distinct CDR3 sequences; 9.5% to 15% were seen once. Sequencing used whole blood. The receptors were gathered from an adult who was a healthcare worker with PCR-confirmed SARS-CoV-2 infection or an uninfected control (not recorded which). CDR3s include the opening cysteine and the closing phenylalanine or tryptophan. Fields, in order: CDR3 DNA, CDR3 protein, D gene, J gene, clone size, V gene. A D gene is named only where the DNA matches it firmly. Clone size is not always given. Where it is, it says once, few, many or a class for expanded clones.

TGTGCCAGCAGCGTAGCTGGGGGAAGCGGGTGGAATGAGCAGTTCTTC | CASSVAGGSGWNEQFF | NA | TRBJ2-1 | many | TRBV9
TGCGCCAGCGGACCGGGACAGAACTATGGCTACACCTTC | CASGPGQNYGYTF | TRBD1 | TRBJ1-2 | few | TRBV10-2
TGTGCCAGCAGCCCACCGGGACAGAGCTACGAGCAGTACTTC | CASSPPGQSYEQYF | TRBD1 | TRBJ2-7 | many | TRBV28
TGTGCCAGCAGTCAGGACAGCCCTAATGAAAAACTGTTTTTT | CASSQDSPNEKLFF | NA | TRBJ1-4 | NA | TRBV28
TGTGCCAGCAGCCAAGGACAGGGTTCTGAAGCTTTCTTT | CASSQGQGSEAFF | TRBD1 | TRBJ1-1 | many | TRBV3-1
TGTGCCAGCAGACGTTGGGCCGAAGCGGGCAATCAGCCCCAGCATTTT | CASRRWAEAGNQPQHF | NA | TRBJ1-5 | many | TRBV28
TGTGCCACCAGTGTGAGCGGGGAGCTGTTTTTT | CATSVSGELFF | NA | TRBJ2-2 | many | TRBV24-1
TGTGCCAGCAAACCACGGGGGCGTACCTACGAGCAGTACTTC | CASKPRGRTYEQYF | NA | TRBJ2-7 | many | TRBV18
TGTGCCAGCAGCCCTGGACTAGCGGGCGATGAGCAGTTCTTC | CASSPGLAGDEQFF | TRBD2 | TRBJ2-1 | many | TRBV5-8
TGCAGTGCTACACAGGGGGCGGACACTGAAGCTTTCTTT | CSATQGADTEAFF | TRBD1 | TRBJ1-1 | NA | TRBV20-1
TGTGCCAGCACCCCGGAACAAGGGCACTACGAGCAGTACTTC | CASTPEQGHYEQYF | NA | TRBJ2-7 | NA | TRBV7-9
TGTGCCAGCTCACTGCGGGTCGCTTCCCGCGCGGCAGATACGCAGTATTTT | CASSLRVASRAADTQYF | NA | TRBJ2-3 | NA | TRBV18
TGCAGTGCTAGCCGAGGACAGGGGGAGACAGGAGATACGCAGTATTTT | CSASRGQGETGDTQYF | TRBD1 | TRBJ2-3 | NA | TRBV20-1
TGTGCCAGCAGCCCAGACCCCGCCGCTGAGCAGTTCTTC | CASSPDPAAEQFF | NA | TRBJ2-1 | NA | TRBV9
TGTGCCAGCAGCGTCACTGGGTTCAGGTGGCCCGGGGAGCTGTTTTTT | CASSVTGFRWPGELFF | NA | TRBJ2-2 | NA | TRBV9
TGCAGTGCTAGTCCCAGCGGGACGGACAATGAGCAGTTCTTC | CSASPSGTDNEQFF | TRBD2 | TRBJ2-1 | many | TRBV20-1
TGTGCCAGCAGCGGGCCCCCCGGGACAGGGGGCTCTCGGTCCTACAATGAGCAGTTCTTC | CASSGPPGTGGSRSYNEQFF | TRBD1 | TRBJ2-1 | NA | TRBV11-1
TGCAGTGTGTGGGGGCGAGACCCTGCACCCTACGAGCAGTACTTC | CSVWGRDPAPYEQYF | NA | TRBJ2-7 | many | TRBV20-1
TGTGCCAGCAGCTCCGATCGGGGGGAGCAGTACTTC | CASSSDRGEQYF | NA | TRBJ2-7 | many | TRBV7-8
TGCAGTGCCCAACTGGATATTCTCTCTGGAAACACCATATATTTT | CSAQLDILSGNTIYF | NA | TRBJ1-3 | few | TRBV20-1
TGTGCCAGCTCACACGACTTTGGCAGAAACATTCAGTACTTC | CASSHDFGRNIQYF | NA | TRBJ2-4 | NA | TRBV18
TGTGCCAGCAGCTTTGACAGAGATACGCAGTATTTT | CASSFDRDTQYF | NA | TRBJ2-3 | NA | TRBV12-3/TRBV12-4
TGTGCCAGCAGAACTGAACAGGGTTGGATGACTGAAGTTTTCTTT | CASRTEQGWMTEVFF | NA | TRBJ1-1 | many | TRBV6-5
TGTGCCAGCAGTTTACCCGGGACTAGCGGTTACAATGAGCAGTTCTTC | CASSLPGTSGYNEQFF | TRBD2 | TRBJ2-1 | few | TRBV6-2/TRBV6-3
TGTGCCAGCAGTTTGGGACAGGGGGAGACCCAGTACTTC | CASSLGQGETQYF | TRBD1 | TRBJ2-5 | many | TRBV12-3/TRBV12-4
TGTGCCAGCACCGAGGAGGTTTCGGGCTACACCTTC | CASTEEVSGYTF | NA | TRBJ1-2 | few | TRBV28
TGTGCCAGCTCACAAGGGACAGGCCTGATGAACACTGAAGCTTTCTTT | CASSQGTGLMNTEAFF | TRBD1 | TRBJ1-1 | NA | TRBV18
TGTGCCAGCAGCCTCCCGGAAGGGTACGAGCAGTACTTC | CASSLPEGYEQYF | NA | TRBJ2-7 | few | TRBV7-9
TGTGCCATCGGGACAGCAAATTCCTACGAGCAGTACTTC | CAIGTANSYEQYF | TRBD1 | TRBJ2-7 | NA | TRBV10-3
TGTGCCAGCAGCCAAGCAGGGTCACAAAACACTGAAGCTTTCTTT | CASSQAGSQNTEAFF | NA | TRBJ1-1 | many | TRBV4-2
TGTGCCAGCAGTTCGGGACTAGCGGGAGCAGATACGCAGTATTTT | CASSSGLAGADTQYF | TRBD2 | TRBJ2-3 | many | TRBV2
TGTGCCAGCAACGGGGGACCGCGATATCAAGAGACCCAGTACTTC | CASNGGPRYQETQYF | NA | TRBJ2-5 | NA | TRBV28
TGCAGCGTTTCCGGAGAGGGCCTCGAGCAGTACTTC | CSVSGEGLEQYF | NA | TRBJ2-7 | many | TRBV29-1
TGTGCCAGCAGCCGCCCGGGCAGGAATGAGCAGTTCTTC | CASSRPGRNEQFF | NA | TRBJ2-1 | NA | TRBV11-3
TGTGCCAGCAGCTTAAACGCGAGGGGGCTGTCGACTGAAGCTTTCTTT | CASSLNARGLSTEAFF | TRBD1 | TRBJ1-1 | NA | TRBV7-3
TGTGCCACCAAACCGGGACAGACCTTAGATACGCAGTATTTT | CATKPGQTLDTQYF | TRBD1 | TRBJ2-3 | NA | TRBV12-3/TRBV12-4
TGTGCCAGCAGCTTAGGCGGGTCTCACACCGGGGAGCTGTTTTTT | CASSLGGSHTGELFF | NA | TRBJ2-2 | few | TRBV7-6
TGTGCCAGCAGTGCCGGGCCTGGACAGCAAGAGACCCAGTACTTC | CASSAGPGQQETQYF | NA | TRBJ2-5 | NA | TRBV27
TGTGCCAGCAGCCAAGGGCATTCCACAGATACGCAGTATTTT | CASSQGHSTDTQYF | NA | TRBJ2-3 | NA | TRBV6-2/TRBV6-3
TGTGCCAGTGGACTGTTTTTCGGGGCTGAAGCTTTCTTT | CASGLFFGAEAFF | NA | TRBJ1-1 | NA | TRBV6-5
TGTGCCAGCAGCTTAGAGGCGGGAGTTGTTGAGCAGTTCTTC | CASSLEAGVVEQFF | TRBD2 | TRBJ2-1 | few | TRBV7-6
TGTGCCAGCAGCCTGGGGCGGGAGGGCCCCTACAATGAGCAGTTCTTC | CASSLGREGPYNEQFF | TRBD2 | TRBJ2-1 | many | TRBV6-4
TGCGCCAGCAGCTCAATTGCAGGGACTGAAGCTTTCTTT | CASSSIAGTEAFF | NA | TRBJ1-1 | many | TRBV5-1
TGCAGTGCTAGACAGGACACAAACATTCAGTACTTC | CSARQDTNIQYF | NA | TRBJ2-4 | NA | TRBV20-1
TGTGCCAGCAGCCAAGACGGACTAGCTGTCAATGAGCAGTTCTTC | CASSQDGLAVNEQFF | TRBD2 | TRBJ2-1 | NA | TRBV3-1
TGCAGCGTTGAAGGAGACGTGTCTGGACAGGGAGCCTACAATGAGCAGTTCTTC | CSVEGDVSGQGAYNEQFF | TRBD1 | TRBJ2-1 | NA | TRBV29-1
TGTGCCAGCAGCTTCCTAGCGGGGATCCTCTACAATGAGCAGTTCTTC | CASSFLAGILYNEQFF | TRBD2 | TRBJ2-1 | many | TRBV7-2